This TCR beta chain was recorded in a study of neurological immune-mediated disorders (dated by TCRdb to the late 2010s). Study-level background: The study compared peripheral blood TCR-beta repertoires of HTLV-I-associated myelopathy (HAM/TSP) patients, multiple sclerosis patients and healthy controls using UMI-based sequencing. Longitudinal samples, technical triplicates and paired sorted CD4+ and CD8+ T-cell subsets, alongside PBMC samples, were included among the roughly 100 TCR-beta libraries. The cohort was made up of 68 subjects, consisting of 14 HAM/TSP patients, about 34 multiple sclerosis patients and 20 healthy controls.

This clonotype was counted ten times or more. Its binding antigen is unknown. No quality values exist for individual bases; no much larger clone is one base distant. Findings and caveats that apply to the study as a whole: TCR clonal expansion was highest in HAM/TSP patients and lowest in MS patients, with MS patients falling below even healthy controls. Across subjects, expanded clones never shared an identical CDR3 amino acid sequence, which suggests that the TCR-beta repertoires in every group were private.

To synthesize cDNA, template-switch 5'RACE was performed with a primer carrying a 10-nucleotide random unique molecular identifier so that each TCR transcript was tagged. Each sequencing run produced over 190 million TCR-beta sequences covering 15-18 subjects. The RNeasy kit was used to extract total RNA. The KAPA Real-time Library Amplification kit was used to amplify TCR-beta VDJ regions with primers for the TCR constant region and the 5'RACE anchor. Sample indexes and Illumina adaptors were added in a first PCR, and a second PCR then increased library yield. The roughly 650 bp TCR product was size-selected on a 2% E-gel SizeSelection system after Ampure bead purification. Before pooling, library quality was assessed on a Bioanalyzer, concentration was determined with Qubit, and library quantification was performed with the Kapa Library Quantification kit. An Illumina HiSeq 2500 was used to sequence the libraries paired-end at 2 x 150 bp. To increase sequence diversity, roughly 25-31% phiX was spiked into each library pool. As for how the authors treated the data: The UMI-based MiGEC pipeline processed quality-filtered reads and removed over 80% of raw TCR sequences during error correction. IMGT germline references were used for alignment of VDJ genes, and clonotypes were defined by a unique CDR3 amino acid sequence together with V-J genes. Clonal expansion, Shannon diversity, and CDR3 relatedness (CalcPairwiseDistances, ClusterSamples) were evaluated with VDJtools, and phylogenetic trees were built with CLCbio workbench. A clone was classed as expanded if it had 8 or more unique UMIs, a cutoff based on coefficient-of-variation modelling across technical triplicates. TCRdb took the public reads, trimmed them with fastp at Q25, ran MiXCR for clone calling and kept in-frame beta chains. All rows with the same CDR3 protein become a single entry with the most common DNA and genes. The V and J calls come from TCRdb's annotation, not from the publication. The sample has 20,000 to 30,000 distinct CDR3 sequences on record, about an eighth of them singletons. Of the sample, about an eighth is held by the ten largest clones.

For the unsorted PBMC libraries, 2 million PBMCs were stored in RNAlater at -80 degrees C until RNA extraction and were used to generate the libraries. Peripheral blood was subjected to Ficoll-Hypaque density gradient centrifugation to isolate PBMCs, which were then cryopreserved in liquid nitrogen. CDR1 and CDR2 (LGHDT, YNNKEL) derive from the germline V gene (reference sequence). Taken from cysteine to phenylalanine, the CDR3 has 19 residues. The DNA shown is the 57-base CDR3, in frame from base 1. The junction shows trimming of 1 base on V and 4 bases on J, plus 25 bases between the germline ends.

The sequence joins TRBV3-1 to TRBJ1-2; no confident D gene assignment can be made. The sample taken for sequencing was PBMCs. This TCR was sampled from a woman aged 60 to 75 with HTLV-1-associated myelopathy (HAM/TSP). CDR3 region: CASSQVQDVVVLGGYGYTF. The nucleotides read TGTGCCAGCAGCCAAGTGCAGGATGTGGTTGTTCTGGGCGGCTATGGCTACACCTTC.